This T cell receptor (beta chain) was sequenced during a study of shared clonotypes between healthy human individuals. Study-level results: What limited the represented genetic and exposure-history diversity was the small number of donors.

Generated by immunoSEQ multiplex PCR, the TCRdb table keeps only in-frame clones and is missing some. The table records some 900,000 clones, about 80% of them present only once. Notes on this clone: What it recognizes is unknown.

The CDR3 consists of 13 residues. V lost 2 bases, J lost 7 bases, and 2 bases stayed unmatched. Germline-derived CDR1 and CDR2 are SGHTA and FQGNSA. The V gene is TRBV7-2, the J gene TRBJ1-2; TRBD1 aligns across 9 bases. Material: memory CD4+ T cells sorted from blood. The subset denotes: CD45RA-negative fraction. This TCR came from a man aged 18 to 30 in good health. The CDR3 reads CASSLRDRVGYTF. Here the CDR3 DNA reads TGTGCCAGCAGCTTACGGGACAGGGTTGGCTACACCTTC.